The 30 T cell receptor beta chains in this list originate from one sample, sequenced in a study of cytomegalovirus exposure and HLA in healthy donors. The study ran its PCR with 60 Vbeta and 13 Jbeta primers. Some clones are missing from TCRdb's copy, which holds only in-frame ones; the method was immunoSEQ multiplex PCR. This table has 250,000 to 300,000 clones, roughly 86% appearing once. The sample consisted of PBMCs. These receptors all come from a woman in her forties in good health and CMV-seropositive.

This clone occurred once. The V call is TRBV11-3, the J call TRBJ2-1; TRBD2 aligns across 7 bases. CDR3 length: 18 amino acids. The trim removed 5 bases at V and 8 bases at J, leaving 21 bases unmatched. CDR1 is SGHNT, CDR2 YENEEA, per germline. The CDR3: CASSPGRTSGYRVHEQFF. As DNA, the CDR3 is TGTGCCAGCAGCCCAGGGCGGACTAGTGGCTACCGGGTCCATGAGCAGTTCTTC.

This clone has only a few counts. V gene TRBV6-5 combines with J gene TRBJ1-4; D is perhaps TRBD1 (5 bases). V was pared by 5 bases and J by 7 bases, with 14 bases between. The CDR3 has 14 residues. Germline loops: CDR1 MNHEY, CDR2 SVGAGI. This chain's CDR3 is CASSPGRNSEKLFF. The DNA of the CDR3 is TGTGCCAGCAGTCCAGGGCGGAATTCTGAAAAACTGTTTTTT.

V gene TRBV7-3 combines with J gene TRBJ2-2; D not certain. The germline CDR1 and CDR2 sequences are SGHTA and FQGTGA. The CDR3 is 17 amino acids. The V and J ends lost 1 base and 0 bases respectively, with 12 bases between them. CDR3 DNA sequence: TGTGCCAGCAGCTTAAATCCTGCTTCGGCGAACACCGGGGAGCTGTTTTTT. It yields the protein CASSLNPASANTGELFF.

This chain joins TRBV5-6 and TRBJ2-5; 11 positions agree with TRBD2. The end of the DNA is better explained by TRBJ2-7, so the J call may be wrong. The CDR3 runs 14 residues. Germline V gene data show CDR1 as SGHDT and CDR2 as YYEEEE. The DNA for the CDR3 is TGTGCCAGCAGCTTGGCTAGCGGGAGGACCGAGCAGTACTTC. Translating it yields CASSLASGRTEQYF.

The table lists this clone with a count of one. The rearrangement links TRBV9 to TRBJ2-5; TRBD1 agrees at 7 bases. The CDR3 is 13 residues long. Germline assignment: CDR1 SGDLS and CDR2 YYNGEE. V shed 4 bases, J shed 5 bases, and the junction held 5 bases outside the gene matches. Here the CDR3 DNA reads TGTGCCAGCAGCATCGGACAGGAGGAGACCCAGTACTTC. As protein: CASSIGQEETQYF. Looking up the rest from reference TRBV9 and TRBJ2-5 gives the full variable domain: DSGVTQTPKHLITATGQRVTLRCSPRSGDLSVYWYQQSLDQGLQFLIQYYNGEERAKGNILERFSAQQFPDLHSELNLSSLELGDSALYFCASSIGQEETQYFGPGTRLLVL.

The V gene is TRBV5-1, the J gene TRBJ2-7, with a weak D call TRBD1 (5 bases). Trimming shortened V by 1 base and J by 2 bases, and 13 bases separated the two germline ends. Germline lookup yields CDR1 SGHRS and CDR2 YFSETQ. This CDR3 has 15 residues. CDR3 nucleotides: TGCGCCAGCAGCTTGACAACCCAGGGTACCTACGAGCAGTACTTC. Translating gives CASSLTTQGTYEQYF.

The chain employs TRBV10-3 and TRBJ1-2, with 9 bases identical to TRBD1. V was pared by 4 bases and J by 5 bases, with 5 bases of the junction left unmatched. CDR1 and CDR2 (germline): ENHRY, SYGVKD. The CDR3 sequence is 14 residues long. CDR3 in DNA: TGTGCCATCAGTGTACAGGGGGCAGGGTATGGCTACACCTTC. Translating it yields CAISVQGAGYGYTF.

This chain links TRBV27 with TRBJ2-3; D possibly corresponds to TRBD1 (6 bases). Germline lookup yields CDR1 MNHEY and CDR2 SMNVEV (reference sequence). This CDR3 has 17 residues. Trimming cost V 2 bases and J 4 bases, with 19 bases left between them. The CDR3: CASSLIGGGPGADTQYF. For the CDR3, the DNA is TGTGCCAGCAGTTTAATTGGGGGCGGACCGGGCGCAGATACGCAGTATTTT.

The genes are TRBV27 and TRBJ2-3, with 7 bases matching TRBD1. The CDR3 has 14 amino acids. Trimming cost V 5 bases and J 7 bases; bases outside gene matches: 9. The germline gives CDR1 MNHEY, CDR2 SMNVEV (reference sequence). The CDR3 loop is CASSPGQAGNTQYF. CDR3 in DNA: TGTGCCAGCAGTCCTGGACAGGCCGGGAATACGCAGTATTTT.

The CDR3 DNA follows: TGTGCCAGCAGCGTAGTAGGGACTAGACGCAATGAGCAGTTCTTC. This gives the protein CASSVVGTRRNEQFF. This sequence joins TRBV9 and TRBJ2-1, with TRBD2 identical over 8 bases. The length of the CDR3 is 15 residues. The J segment lost 6 bases and the V segment lost 0 bases, leaving 5 bases of the junction unmatched. CDR1 is SGDLS, CDR2 YYNGEE, per germline.

This clone was observed a single time. The chain employs TRBV2 and TRBJ1-4; 9 bases fit TRBD1. The CDR3 is 18 residues long. Germline V gives CDR1 SNHLY, CDR2 FYNNEI. The ends lost 7 bases at V and 0 bases at J; junction bases unmatched: 12. Here the CDR3 reads CASMRTGDELATNEKLFF. CDR3 nucleotide sequence: TGTGCCAGCATGCGGACAGGGGATGAGTTGGCAACTAATGAAAAACTGTTTTTT.

This clone has just one count. The V call is TRBV29-1, the J call TRBJ2-1; possibly TRBD2 for D (6 bases). This CDR3 region has 15 residues. Trimming cost V 3 bases and J 4 bases, with 16 bases left between them. CDR1 and CDR2 (germline): SQVTM, ANQGSEA. CDR3 in amino acids: CSVDTRTRGYNEQFF. In DNA form, the CDR3 reads TGCAGCGTTGACACCCGAACGCGGGGTTACAATGAGCAGTTCTTC.

The rearrangement links TRBV9 to TRBJ1-1, with D possibly TRBD1 on 6 matching bases. V lost 4 bases and J lost 4, with 14 bases in between. CDR3 length: 14 amino acids. The germline V gene has CDR1 SGDLS and CDR2 YYNGEE. The CDR3 here is CASSLPGGGTEAFF. DNA of the CDR3: TGTGCCAGCAGCTTACCGGGGGGCGGCACTGAAGCTTTCTTT.

The V call is TRBV9, the J call TRBJ2-5; 9 nucleotides line up with TRBD1. Unmatched junction bases numbered 10, after V lost 3 bases and J lost 1 base. This CDR3 spans 17 amino acids. Germline V lookup: CDR1 SGDLS, CDR2 YYNGEE. Here the CDR3 DNA reads TGTGCCAGCAGCGCCTGGACAGGGGCCCCCAGCCAAGAGACCCAGTACTTC. This sequence encodes CASSAWTGAPSQETQYF.

V usage is TRBV5-1 and J usage is TRBJ1-2, with a tentative D call TRBD1 (6 bases). Germline V gives CDR1 SGHRS, CDR2 YFSETQ. Trimming stripped 4 bases from V and 5 bases from J, with 12 bases between. The CDR3 spans 13 residues. CDR3 sequence: CASSLTGDYGYTF. CDR3 in DNA: TGCGCCAGCAGCCTGACAGGCGATTATGGCTACACCTTC.

This clone has a single count. CDR3: CASRDHGSSYNEQFF. The CDR3 coding sequence is TGTGCCAGCAGGGACCACGGGAGTTCCTACAATGAGCAGTTCTTC. The chain is built from TRBV6-6 and TRBJ2-1; D is possibly TRBD2 (6 bases). The CDR3 consists of 15 residues. Germline CDR1 MNHNY, CDR2 SVGAGI (reference sequence). V was trimmed by 6 bases and J by 1 base, leaving 13 bases between them.

DNA for the CDR3: TGTGCCAGCAGCCGGACAAGCCCCACCGGGGAGCTGTTTTTT. As protein: CASSRTSPTGELFF. The V and J genes are TRBV27 and TRBJ2-2, with a tentative D call TRBD1 (5 bases). The length of the CDR3 is 14 residues. The V and J ends lost 6 bases and 4 bases respectively, with 12 bases between them. Germline V gene lookup returns CDR1 MNHEY and CDR2 SMNVEV (reference sequence).

The genes are TRBV29-1 and TRBJ2-3, with TRBD1 identical over 7 bases. The germline V gene has CDR1 SQVTM and CDR2 ANQGSEA. Trimming took 4 bases from V and 4 from J; bases not matched to a gene: 11. The CDR3 totals 15 residues. The CDR3 sequence is CSVVEGASFADTQYF. The CDR3 region has the DNA TGCAGCGTTGTAGAGGGGGCTTCGTTTGCAGATACGCAGTATTTT.

The chain carries TRBV19 and TRBJ1-1; D gene unclear. CDR3 length equals 11 residues. Per the germline V gene, CDR1 is LNHDA and CDR2 is SQIVND (reference sequence). Trimming left V 7 bases short and J 7 bases short, with 10 bases between. CDR3 protein: CASMVGIEAFF. CDR3 DNA: TGTGCCAGTATGGTGGGCATTGAAGCTTTCTTT.

The chain combines TRBV19 with TRBJ1-4, with 8 nucleotides matching TRBD1. The CDR3 is 15 residues long. The J segment lost 8 bases and the V segment lost 3 bases, leaving 8 bases of the junction unmatched. Germline V lookup: CDR1 LNHDA, CDR2 SQIVND (reference sequence). The CDR3 is CASSIGQGGSEKLFF. The CDR3 DNA sequence: TGTGCCAGTAGTATCGGACAGGGCGGGAGCGAAAAACTGTTTTTT.

The chain couples TRBV30 to TRBJ1-5, with D possibly TRBD1 on 6 matching bases. The V end was cut by 5 bases, the J end by 3 bases, with 11 bases between. Germline loops: CDR1 GTSNPN, CDR2 SVGIG (reference sequence). The CDR3 has 13 residues. As DNA, the CDR3 is TGTGCCTGGGCCCAGGGGTACAATCAGCCCCAGCATTTT. This gives the protein CAWAQGYNQPQHF.

This sequence joins TRBV2 and TRBJ2-1; D gene uncertain. Per germline, CDR1 SNHLY and CDR2 FYNNEI. The CDR3 spans 13 residues. Trimming took 2 bases from V and 14 from J, leaving 16 bases between them. The CDR3 spells CASSEFLYALEFF. CDR3 bases: TGTGCCAGCAGTGAATTCCTCTATGCGTTAGAGTTCTTC.

The rearrangement uses TRBV7-3 and TRBJ2-7; TRBD2 agrees at 9 bases. Germline-derived CDR1 and CDR2 are SGHTA and FQGTGA. The V and J ends lost 3 bases and 5 bases, in that order; junction bases with no gene match: 8. The length of the CDR3 is 15 residues. The DNA for the CDR3 is TGTGCCAGCAGCTTGGGCGGGAGGGCCAGCGACGAGCAGTACTTC. Translated: CASSLGGRASDEQYF. Drawing the rest from reference TRBV7-3 and TRBJ2-7, the complete variable domain is GAGVSQTPSNKVTEKGKYVELRCDPISGHTALYWYRQSLGQGPEFLIYFQGTGAADDSGLPNDRFFAVRPEGSVSTLKIQRTERGDSAVYLCASSLGGRASDEQYFGPGTRLTVT.

This clone was seen once. The genes are TRBV28 and TRBJ1-5; TRBD1 matches at 7 bases. This CDR3 contains 16 residues. Losses at the gene ends were 6 bases for V and 0 bases for J; bases not matched to a gene: 8. CDR1 and CDR2 from the germline V gene are MDHEN and SYDVKM. The CDR3 spells CASRSRGQYSNQPQHF. CDR3 DNA: TGTGCCAGCAGATCGCGGGGACAGTATAGCAATCAGCCCCAGCATTTT.

The V call is TRBV5-6, the J call TRBJ2-5; no reliable D call. This CDR3 is built from 15 residues. V was cut by 0 bases and J by 1 base, with 10 bases left in between. Germline-derived CDR1 and CDR2 are SGHDT and YYEEEE. This chain's CDR3 is CASSLGLRVQETQYF. CDR3 DNA: TGTGCCAGCAGCTTGGGACTTCGGGTCCAAGAGACCCAGTACTTC.

As concerns this clone: The junction differs from germline at one of its ends, possibly a read error. The chain is built from TRBV5-1 and TRBJ2-5; D ambiguous. CDR3 length: 12 amino acids. The germline V gene has CDR1 SGHRS and CDR2 YFSETQ. The CDR3 DNA is TGCGCCAGCAGCGCTAATAGAGCGCGTGAACACTTC. Translated: CASSANRAREHF. The whole variable domain, filled in from reference TRBV5-1 and TRBJ2-5, reads KAGVTQTPRYLIKTRGQQVTLSCSPISGHRSVSWYQQTPGQGLQFLFEYFSETQRNKGNFPGRFSGRQFSNSRSEMNVSTLELGDSALYLCASSANRAREHFGPGTRLLVL.

The rearrangement links TRBV6-6 to TRBJ2-3, with 10 bases lining up with TRBD2. Germline assignment: CDR1 MNHNY and CDR2 SVGAGI (reference sequence). V was clipped by 5 bases and J by 6 bases; unmatched bases: 11. This CDR3 region has 16 residues. CDR3 nucleotide sequence: TGTGCCAGCAGTCCACAGAAAAGCGGGAGGGCGGATACGCAGTATTTT. It yields the protein CASSPQKSGRADTQYF.

This clone was seen more than once but under ten times. The rearrangement joins TRBV25-1 to TRBJ2-7, with D tentatively TRBD1 (6 bases). Trimming took off 2 bases at V and 4 bases at J, with 9 bases between the two ends. The CDR3 totals 13 residues. Germline loops: CDR1 MGHDK, CDR2 SYGVNS. CDR3 DNA: TGTGCCAGCAGTGAACAGGGGCAATACGAGCAGTACTTC. As protein: CASSEQGQYEQYF.

In its sample, this clone was seen a few times. This chain links TRBV6-5 with TRBJ2-1, with TRBD2 identical over 9 bases. J gave up 4 bases and V 6 bases, and 7 bases lay outside the gene matches. The CDR3 length is 15 residues. From germline, CDR1 is MNHEY and CDR2 SVGAGI. The CDR3, as DNA: TGTGCCAGCAGAACAGGACTAGCGCCATACAATGAGCAGTTCTTC. Translated, it gives CASRTGLAPYNEQFF.

This clone was detected a few times. The rearrangement uses TRBV5-1 and TRBJ2-7; 15 bases line up with TRBD2. V gave up 4 bases and J gave up 2 bases; unmatched junction bases: 7. CDR1 is SGHRS and CDR2 is YFSETQ in the germline V gene. This CDR3 region has 17 residues. CDR3 sequence: CASSPGLAGGGTYEQYF. In DNA form, the CDR3 reads TGCGCCAGCAGCCCCGGACTAGCGGGAGGGGGAACCTACGAGCAGTACTTC.